One T cell receptor beta chain is described in this entry. This CDR3 contains 18 residues. Synthesis of TCR beta cDNA relied on 5'RACE template switching carrying UMIs. With the 5' RACE reads reprocessed, TCRdb shows one record per CDR3 protein and no DNA. In all, the sample yields 250,000 or so distinct CDR3 sequences. This record belongs to a study of T cells expressing NK-cell markers. Background on the study: Obtained from sorted CD3+CD56+NKG2C+, CD3+CD56+NKG2C- and CD3+CD56-NKG2C+ T cells were the TCR beta repertoires. In the group of eight sequenced donors, seven were HCMV-seropositive and one was seronegative.

The chain employs TRBV12-3 or TRBV12-4 and TRBJ2-6; without DNA, the TCRdb call of TRBD1 cannot be checked. This TCR was sampled from a woman between 18 and 70 years old in good health. Sequencing was done on a sample of blood T cells: a sorted CD56 or NKG2C T cell subset, CD4+ or CD8+ T cells, or bulk PBMC T cells (not recorded which). CDR3 sequence reads: CASSPRDSAISGANVLTF.